The entry below describes one T cell receptor (beta chain). Its antigen is not known. TCRdb independently ran MiXCR on the reads; one entry per CDR3 protein. The sample comprises under 850,000 distinct CDR3 sequences, roughly a third of which are singletons, and 15% to 20% rests with the top ten. This specimen belongs to a study of T cell repertoires in cytomegalovirus infection. Study in general: The study used recently identified HLA-C-restricted and well-studied HLA-B-restricted CMV epitopes.

Germline-derived CDR1 and CDR2 are DFQATT and SNEGSKA (reference sequence). This CDR3 is built from 13 residues. Trimming removed 3 bases at V and 7 bases at J, with 15 bases between. Study observations and caveats: HLA-C-restricted, CMV-specific TCR beta clonotypes were dominant ex vivo.

The material sequenced was cultured PBMCs, taken from culture after CMV antigen stimulation. This receptor was taken from a human donor in good health (CMV status not recorded). Some clones in this sample may be carry-over from other donors' samples. This sequence joins TRBV20-1 and TRBJ2-5; D is perhaps TRBD1 or TRBD2 (5 bases each). For the CDR3, the DNA is TGCAGTGCTAGGTTAGGGACCTCCGGGACCCAGTACTTC. It is translated as CSARLGTSGTQYF.